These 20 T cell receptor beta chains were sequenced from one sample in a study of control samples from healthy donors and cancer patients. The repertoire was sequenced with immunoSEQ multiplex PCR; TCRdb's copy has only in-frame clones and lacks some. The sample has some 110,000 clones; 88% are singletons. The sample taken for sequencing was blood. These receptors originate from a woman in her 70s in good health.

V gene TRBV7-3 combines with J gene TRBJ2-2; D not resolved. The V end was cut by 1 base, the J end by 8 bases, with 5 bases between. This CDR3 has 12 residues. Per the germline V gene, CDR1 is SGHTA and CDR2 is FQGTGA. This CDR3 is CASSLRVGELFF. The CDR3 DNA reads TGTGCCAGCAGCTTAAGGGTTGGGGAGCTGTTTTTT.

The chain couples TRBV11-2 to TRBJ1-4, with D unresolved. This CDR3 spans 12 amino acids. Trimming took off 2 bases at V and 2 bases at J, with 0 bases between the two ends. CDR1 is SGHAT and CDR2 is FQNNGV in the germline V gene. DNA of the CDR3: TGTGCCAGCAGCTTAACTAATGAAAAACTGTTTTTT. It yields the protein CASSLTNEKLFF. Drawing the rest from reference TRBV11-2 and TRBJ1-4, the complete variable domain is EAGVAQSPRYKIIEKRQSVAFWCNPISGHATLYWYQQILGQGPKLLIQFQNNGVVDDSQLPKDRFSAERLKGVDSTLKIQPAKLEDSAVYLCASSLTNEKLFFGSGTQLSVL.

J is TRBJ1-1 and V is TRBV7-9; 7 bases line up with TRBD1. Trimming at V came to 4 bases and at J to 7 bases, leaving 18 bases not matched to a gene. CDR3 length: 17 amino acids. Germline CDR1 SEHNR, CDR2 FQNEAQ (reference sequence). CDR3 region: CASSSPRGQALGGEAFF. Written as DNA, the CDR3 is TGTGCCAGCAGCTCTCCCCGAGGACAGGCTTTAGGGGGTGAAGCTTTCTTT.

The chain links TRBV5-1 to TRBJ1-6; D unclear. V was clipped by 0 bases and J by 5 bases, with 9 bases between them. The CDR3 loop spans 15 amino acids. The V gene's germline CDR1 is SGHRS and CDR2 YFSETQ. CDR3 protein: CASSLEQAHNSPLHF. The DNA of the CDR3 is TGCGCCAGCAGCTTGGAGCAGGCCCATAATTCACCCCTCCACTTT. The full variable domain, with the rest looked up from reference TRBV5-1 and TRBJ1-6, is KAGVTQTPRYLIKTRGQQVTLSCSPISGHRSVSWYQQTPGQGLQFLFEYFSETQRNKGNFPGRFSGRQFSNSRSEMNVSTLELGDSALYLCASSLEQAHNSPLHFGNGTRLTVT.

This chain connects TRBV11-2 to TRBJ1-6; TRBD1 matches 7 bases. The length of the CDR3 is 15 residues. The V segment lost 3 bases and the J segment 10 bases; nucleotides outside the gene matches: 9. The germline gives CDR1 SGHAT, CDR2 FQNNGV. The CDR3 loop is CASSFGDRVLSPLHF. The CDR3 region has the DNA TGTGCCAGCAGCTTTGGTGACAGGGTGTTATCACCCCTCCACTTT.

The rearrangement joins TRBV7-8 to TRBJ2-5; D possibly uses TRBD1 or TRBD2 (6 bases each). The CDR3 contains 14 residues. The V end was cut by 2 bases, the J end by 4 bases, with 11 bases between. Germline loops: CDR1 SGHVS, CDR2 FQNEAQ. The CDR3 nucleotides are TGTGCCAGCAGCTTAAGGGGGGCGGGAGAGACCCAGTACTTC. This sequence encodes CASSLRGAGETQYF.

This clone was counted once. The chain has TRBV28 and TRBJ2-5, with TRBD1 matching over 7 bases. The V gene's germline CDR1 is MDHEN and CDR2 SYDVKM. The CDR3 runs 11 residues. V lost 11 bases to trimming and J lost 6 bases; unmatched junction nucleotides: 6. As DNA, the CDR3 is TGTGCCTCCCGGGACAGTCAGACCCAGTACTTC. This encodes CASRDSQTQYF.

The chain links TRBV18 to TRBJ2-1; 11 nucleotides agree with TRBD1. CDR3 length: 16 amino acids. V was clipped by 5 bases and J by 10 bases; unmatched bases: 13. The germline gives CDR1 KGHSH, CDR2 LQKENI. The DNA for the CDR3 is TGTGCCAGCTCAGGTTTCGGACAGGGGGCGCGGTCAGAGCAGTTCTTC. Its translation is CASSGFGQGARSEQFF.

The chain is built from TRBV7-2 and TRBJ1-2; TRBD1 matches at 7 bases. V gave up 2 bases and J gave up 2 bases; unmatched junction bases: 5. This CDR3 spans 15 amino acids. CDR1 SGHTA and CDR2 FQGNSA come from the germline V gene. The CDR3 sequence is CASSLSDRANYGYTF. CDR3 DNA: TGTGCCAGCAGCTTATCCGACAGGGCGAACTATGGCTACACCTTC.

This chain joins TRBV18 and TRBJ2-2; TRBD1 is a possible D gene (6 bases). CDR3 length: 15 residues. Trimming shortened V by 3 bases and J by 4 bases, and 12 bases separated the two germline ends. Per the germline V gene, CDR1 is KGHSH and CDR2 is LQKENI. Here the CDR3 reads CASSPRQASTGELFF. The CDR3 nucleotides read TGTGCCAGCTCACCCAGACAGGCCAGCACCGGGGAGCTGTTTTTT.

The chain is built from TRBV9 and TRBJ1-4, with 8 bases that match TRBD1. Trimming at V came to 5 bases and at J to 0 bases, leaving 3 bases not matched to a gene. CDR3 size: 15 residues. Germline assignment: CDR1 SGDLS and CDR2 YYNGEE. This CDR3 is CASSGGQATNEKLFF. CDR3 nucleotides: TGTGCCAGCAGTGGGGGACAGGCAACTAATGAAAAACTGTTTTTT.

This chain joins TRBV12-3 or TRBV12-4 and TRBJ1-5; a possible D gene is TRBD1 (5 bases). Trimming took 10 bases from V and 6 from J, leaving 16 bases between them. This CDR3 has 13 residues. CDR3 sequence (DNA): TGTGCCACCGCTGTAGGGGTGGGTCAGCCCCAGCATTTT. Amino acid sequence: CATAVGVGQPQHF.

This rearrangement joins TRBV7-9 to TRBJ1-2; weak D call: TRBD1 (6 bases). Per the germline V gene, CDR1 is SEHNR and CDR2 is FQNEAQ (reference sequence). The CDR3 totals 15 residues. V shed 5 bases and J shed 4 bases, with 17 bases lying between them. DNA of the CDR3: TGTGCCAGCAGCCCCGGCGCAGGGGATACCTATGGCTACACCTTC. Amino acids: CASSPGAGDTYGYTF.

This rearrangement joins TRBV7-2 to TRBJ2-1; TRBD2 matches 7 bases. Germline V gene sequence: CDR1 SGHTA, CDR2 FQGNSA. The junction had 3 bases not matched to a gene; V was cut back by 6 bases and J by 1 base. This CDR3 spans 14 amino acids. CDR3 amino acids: CASRGGGSYNEQFF. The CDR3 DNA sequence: TGTGCCAGCAGGGGCGGGGGTTCCTACAATGAGCAGTTCTTC.

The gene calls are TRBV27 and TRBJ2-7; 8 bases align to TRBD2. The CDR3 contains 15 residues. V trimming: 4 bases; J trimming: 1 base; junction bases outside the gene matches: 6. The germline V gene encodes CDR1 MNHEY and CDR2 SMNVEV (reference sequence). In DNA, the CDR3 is TGTGCCAGCAGTTCCCCGGGACTAGGGTCCTACGAGCAGTACTTC. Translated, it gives CASSSPGLGSYEQYF.

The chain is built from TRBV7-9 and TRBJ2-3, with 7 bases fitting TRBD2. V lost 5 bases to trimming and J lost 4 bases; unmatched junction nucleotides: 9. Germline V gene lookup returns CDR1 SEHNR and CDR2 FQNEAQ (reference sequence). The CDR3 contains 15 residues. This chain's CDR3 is CASSHGMGGADTQYF. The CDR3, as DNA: TGTGCCAGCAGCCACGGAATGGGGGGGGCAGATACGCAGTATTTT.

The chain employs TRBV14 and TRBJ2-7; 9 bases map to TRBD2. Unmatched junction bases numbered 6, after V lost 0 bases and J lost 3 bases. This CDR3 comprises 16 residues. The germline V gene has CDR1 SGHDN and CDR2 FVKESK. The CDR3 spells CASSQEGGLAGYEQYF. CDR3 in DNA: TGTGCCAGCAGCCAAGAGGGGGGACTAGCTGGCTACGAGCAGTACTTC.

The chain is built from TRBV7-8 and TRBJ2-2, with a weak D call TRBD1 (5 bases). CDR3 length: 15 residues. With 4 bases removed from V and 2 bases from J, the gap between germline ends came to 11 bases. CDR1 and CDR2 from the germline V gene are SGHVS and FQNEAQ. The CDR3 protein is CASSWRQSNTGELFF. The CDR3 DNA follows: TGTGCCAGCAGCTGGCGACAGTCCAACACCGGGGAGCTGTTTTTT. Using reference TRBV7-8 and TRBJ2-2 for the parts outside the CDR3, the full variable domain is GAGVSQSPRYKVAKRGQDVALRCDPISGHVSLFWYQQALGQGPEFLTYFQNEAQLDKSGLPSDRFFAERPEGSVSTLKIQRTQQEDSAVYLCASSWRQSNTGELFFGEGSRLTVL.

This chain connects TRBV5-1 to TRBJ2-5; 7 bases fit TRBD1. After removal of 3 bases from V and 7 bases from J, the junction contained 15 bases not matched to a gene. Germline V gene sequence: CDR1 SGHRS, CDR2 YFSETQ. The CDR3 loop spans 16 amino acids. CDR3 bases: TGCGCCAGCAGCTACCTAATGACAGGGAACCGGGGGACCCAGTACTTC. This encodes CASSYLMTGNRGTQYF.

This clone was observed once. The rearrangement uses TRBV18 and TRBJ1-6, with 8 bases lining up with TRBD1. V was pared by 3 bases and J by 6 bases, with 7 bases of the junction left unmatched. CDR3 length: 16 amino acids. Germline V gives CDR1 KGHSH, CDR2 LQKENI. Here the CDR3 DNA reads TGTGCCAGCTCACCGGACACAGGGGGGGGTAATTCACCCCTCCACTTT. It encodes CASSPDTGGGNSPLHF.